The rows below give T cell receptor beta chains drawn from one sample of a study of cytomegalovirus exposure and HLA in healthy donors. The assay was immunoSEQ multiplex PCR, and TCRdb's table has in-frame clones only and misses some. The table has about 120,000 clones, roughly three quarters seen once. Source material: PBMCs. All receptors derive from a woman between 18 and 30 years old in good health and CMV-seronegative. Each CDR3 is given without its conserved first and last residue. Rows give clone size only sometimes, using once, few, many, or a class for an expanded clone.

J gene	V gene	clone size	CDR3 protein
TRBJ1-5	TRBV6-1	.	ASSEGNGNQPQH
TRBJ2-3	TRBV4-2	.	ASSLGGAGTDTQY
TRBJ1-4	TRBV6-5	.	ASSWAPQEKLF
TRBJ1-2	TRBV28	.	ASRPGQHYGYT
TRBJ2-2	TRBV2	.	ASSENRDTGELF
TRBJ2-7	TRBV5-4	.	ASSSAGRLDSYEQY
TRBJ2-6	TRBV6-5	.	ASRVRGANVLT
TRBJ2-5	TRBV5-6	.	ASSLVGSGGETQY
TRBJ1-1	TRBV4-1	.	ASSVRGQVGTEAF
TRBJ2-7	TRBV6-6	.	ASSYLDLSQDYEQY
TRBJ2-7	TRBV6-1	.	ASSERDSSYEQY
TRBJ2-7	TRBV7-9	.	ASSLPRVDSLREGEQY
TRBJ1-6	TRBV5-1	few	ASSLDRVNRPLH
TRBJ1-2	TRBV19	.	ASSISQGLVTDGYT
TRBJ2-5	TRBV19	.	ASKGGGPLETQY
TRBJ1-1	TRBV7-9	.	ASSLGSWGGTEAF
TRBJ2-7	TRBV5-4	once	ASSFLRQGPGNEQY
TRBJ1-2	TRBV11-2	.	ASSLLGTGSYGYT
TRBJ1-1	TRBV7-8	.	ASSSRPGQGTNIEAF
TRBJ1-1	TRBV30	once	AWKGFEVGFTEAF
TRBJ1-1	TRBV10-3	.	AISERRENTEAF
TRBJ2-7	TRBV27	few	ASFKGEAPPYEQY
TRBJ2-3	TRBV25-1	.	ASSTQTSGGTDTQY
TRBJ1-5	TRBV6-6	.	ATEGGTGDNQPQH
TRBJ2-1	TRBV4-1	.	ASSHHPGTSGNNEQF
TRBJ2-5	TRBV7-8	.	ASSFQDRDGTQY
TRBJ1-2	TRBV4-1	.	ASSQDNTAQANYGYT
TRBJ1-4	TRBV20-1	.	SARDQGRLF
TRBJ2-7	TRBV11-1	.	ASSLGEGEQY
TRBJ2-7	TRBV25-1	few	ASRAGQIPYEQY
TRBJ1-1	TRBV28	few	ASSSTGIFEAF
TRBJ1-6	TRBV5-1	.	ASSLEGQGLGGSPLH
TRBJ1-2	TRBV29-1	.	SVEYFYGYT
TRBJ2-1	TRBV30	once	ACLPSGHGEQF
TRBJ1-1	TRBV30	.	AWMWTVNTEAF
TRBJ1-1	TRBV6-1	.	ATKRRDRWPEAF
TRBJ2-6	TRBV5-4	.	ASSLDRGMIAGANVLT
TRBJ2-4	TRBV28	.	ASSPQGINIQY
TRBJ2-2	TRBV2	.	ASSLGGQGGTGELF